These 10 T cell receptor beta chains came from one sample sequenced in a study of cytotoxic CD8 clonotypes in ibrutinib-treated CLL. The data were produced by immunoSEQ multiplex PCR, yet TCRdb's version contains in-frame clones alone and is incomplete. Among roughly 180,000 clones listed, under 90% were seen once. The source was PBMCs, collected after 24 months of ibrutinib treatment. These receptors all stem from a human donor with chronic lymphocytic leukemia.

V is TRBV30 and J is TRBJ2-5, with TRBD1 as a possible D gene (6 bases). The CDR3 is 16 residues long. Germline lookup yields CDR1 GTSNPN and CDR2 SVGIG (reference sequence). Trimming left V 3 bases short and J 3 bases short, with 20 bases between. The CDR3 reads CAWSPPFKGVKETQYF. The CDR3 DNA reads TGTGCCTGGAGCCCCCCGTTTAAGGGGGTGAAAGAGACCCAGTACTTC.

V gene TRBV5-1 combines with J gene TRBJ2-7; D may be TRBD1 (6 bases). V was cut by 1 base and J by 5 bases, with 16 bases left in between. CDR1 is SGHRS, CDR2 YFSETQ, per germline. The length of the CDR3 is 15 residues. CDR3 nucleotide sequence: TGCGCCAGCAGCTTGACAGGGTCTAGGGTGGACGAGCAGTACTTC. It codes for CASSLTGSRVDEQYF.

The V call is TRBV6-6, the J call TRBJ2-2; 7 bases match TRBD2. The CDR3 loop spans 14 amino acids. V was pared by 7 bases and J by 7 bases, with 9 bases of the junction left unmatched. The germline V gene encodes CDR1 MNHNY and CDR2 SVGAGI (reference sequence). The CDR3 DNA sequence: TGTGCCAGCACCCTAACGGGGAGGGGCGGGGAGCTGTTTTTT. Translating it yields CASTLTGRGGELFF.

This chain joins TRBV6-5 and TRBJ1-5; weak D call: TRBD1 (5 bases). The CDR3 spans 13 residues. V gave up 2 bases and J gave up 6 bases, with 8 bases separating them. Germline loops: CDR1 MNHEY, CDR2 SVGAGI. The chain's CDR3 is CASSYAGVQPQHF. In nucleotides, the CDR3 is TGTGCCAGCAGTTACGCGGGGGTTCAGCCCCAGCATTTT.

The rearrangement joins TRBV18 to TRBJ2-3; 9 bases match TRBD2. V shed 1 base and J 5 bases; nucleotides not matched to a gene: 4. CDR1 KGHSH and CDR2 LQKENI come from the germline V gene. The CDR3 consists of 15 residues. CDR3 sequence (DNA): TGTGCCAGCTCACCACGGCGGGGGGGCCGAGATACGCAGTATTTT. Its translation: CASSPRRGGRDTQYF. The complete variable domain, with remaining parts taken from reference TRBV18 and TRBJ2-3, reads NAGVMQNPRHLVRRRGQEARLRCSPMKGHSHVYWYRQLPEEGLKFMVYLQKENIIDESGMPKERFSAEFPKEGPSILRIQQVVRGDSAAYFCASSPRRGGRDTQYFGPGTRLTVL.

The chain joins TRBV6-1 to TRBJ1-3; possibly TRBD1 for D (6 bases). V was shortened by 6 bases and J by 4 bases, with 10 bases between the two germline ends. The CDR3 loop spans 13 amino acids. In germline, CDR1 is MNHNS, CDR2 SASEGT. The CDR3 nucleotides are TGTGCCAGCAGGGAGGGGACAGGAAACACCATATATTTT. Protein product: CASREGTGNTIYF.

This rearrangement joins TRBV7-3 to TRBJ2-1; D gene ambiguous. Germline V gene data show CDR1 as SGHTA and CDR2 as FQGTGA. This CDR3 is built from 12 residues. Trimming took 5 bases from V and 12 from J, leaving 14 bases between them. CDR3 coding DNA: TGTGCCAGCAGCGCCGGGTTATCCCGGCAGTTCTTC. Amino acids: CASSAGLSRQFF.

This clone has a handful of counts. The genes are TRBV20-1 and TRBJ1-1, with D possibly matching TRBD1 (5 bases). Germline CDR1 is DFQATT and CDR2 is SNEGSKA (reference sequence). CDR3 size: 11 residues. V lost 6 bases and J 2 bases, leaving 7 bases between the germline ends. Here the CDR3 DNA reads TGCAGTGCCGACAGCAACACTGAAGCTTTCTTT. Its protein product is CSADSNTEAFF.

V is TRBV4-2 and J is TRBJ2-3; the D gene is possibly TRBD1 (6 bases). CDR3 size: 16 residues. Germline CDR1 reads LGHNA; CDR2 reads YNFKEQ. Trimming took off 3 bases at V and 2 bases at J, with 15 bases between the two ends. The CDR3 reads CASSQGQGRATDTQYF. CDR3 coding DNA: TGTGCCAGCAGCCAGGGGCAGGGGAGAGCCACAGATACGCAGTATTTT.

This sequence joins TRBV7-9 and TRBJ2-7, with 7 bases fitting TRBD1. The CDR3 is 16 residues long. From germline, CDR1 is SEHNR and CDR2 FQNEAQ (reference sequence). The junction had 16 bases not matched to a gene; V was cut back by 5 bases and J by 6 bases. CDR3 sequence: CASSPPQGVGIGEQYF. CDR3 nucleotide sequence: TGTGCCAGCAGCCCACCCCAGGGGGTAGGGATAGGCGAGCAGTACTTC.